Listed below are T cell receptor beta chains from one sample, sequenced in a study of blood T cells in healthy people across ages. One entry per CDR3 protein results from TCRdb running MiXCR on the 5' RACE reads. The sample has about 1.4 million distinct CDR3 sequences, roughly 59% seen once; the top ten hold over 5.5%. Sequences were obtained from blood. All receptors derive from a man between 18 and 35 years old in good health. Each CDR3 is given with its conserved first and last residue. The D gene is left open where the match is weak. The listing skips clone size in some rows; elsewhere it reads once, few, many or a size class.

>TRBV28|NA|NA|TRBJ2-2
TGTGCCAGCAGCGGGGGGCCGGGAACCGGGGAGCTGTTTTTT
CASSGGPGTGELFF
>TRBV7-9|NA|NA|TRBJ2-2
TGTGCCAGCGCTCGCCCCGGGGAGCTGTTTTTT
CASARPGELFF
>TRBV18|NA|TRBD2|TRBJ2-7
TGTGCCAGCTCACCAGGGACTAGCTTCGACGAGCAGTACTTC
CASSPGTSFDEQYF
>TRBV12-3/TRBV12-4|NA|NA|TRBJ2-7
TGTGCCAGCAGTTCATCCGGGACATCCTTCGAGCAGTACTTC
CASSSSGTSFEQYF
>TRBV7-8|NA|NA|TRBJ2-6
TGTGCCAGCAGCTTATGGGTTGGGGCCAACGTCCTGACTTTC
CASSLWVGANVLTF
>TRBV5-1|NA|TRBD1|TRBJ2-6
TGCGCCAGCAGCCCGGGACAGGGGGCGCCCGGGGCCAACGTCCTGACTTTC
CASSPGQGAPGANVLTF
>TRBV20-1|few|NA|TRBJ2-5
TGCAGTGCTCAGAGGCTCAGGGTAGAGACCCAGTACTTC
CSAQRLRVETQYF
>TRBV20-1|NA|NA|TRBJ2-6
TGCAGTGCTAACACTCTAGGTGGAAGCTCTGGGGCCAACGTCCTGACTTTC
CSANTLGGSSGANVLTF
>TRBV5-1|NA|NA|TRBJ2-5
TGCGCCAGCAGCTTCCTACAGGGAGCAGAGACCCAGTACTTC
CASSFLQGAETQYF
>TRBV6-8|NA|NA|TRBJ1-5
TGTGCCAGCAGCTGCCCTTTCAGCAATCAGCCCCAGCATTTT
CASSCPFSNQPQHF
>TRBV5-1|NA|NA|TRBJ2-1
TGCGCCAGCACGCACACTCCGGACCCCCTCAATGAGCAGTTCTTC
CASTHTPDPLNEQFF
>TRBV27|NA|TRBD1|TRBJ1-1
TGTGCCAGCAGGGGGGCAGGGGGCACGGGCACTGAAGCTTTCTTT
CASRGAGGTGTEAFF
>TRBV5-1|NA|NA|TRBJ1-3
TGCGCCAGCAGCCCGGACTCTTCAGGAAACACCATATATTTT
CASSPDSSGNTIYF
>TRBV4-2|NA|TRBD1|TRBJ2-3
TGTGCCAGCAGCCTAACAGGGGAGATCACAGATACGCAGTATTTT
CASSLTGEITDTQYF
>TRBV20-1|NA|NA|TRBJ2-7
TGCAGTGCTAGTCAAGTTAGGGACGAGCAGTACTTC
CSASQVRDEQYF
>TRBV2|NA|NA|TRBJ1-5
TGTGCCAGCATGACGGATAGCAATCAGCCCCAGCATTTT
CASMTDSNQPQHF
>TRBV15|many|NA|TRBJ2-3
TGTGCCACCAGCGCTAGTATAGAAGCTGATACGCAGTATTTT
CATSASIEADTQYF
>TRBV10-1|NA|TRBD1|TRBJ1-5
TGCGCCAGCAGCTCCGGGCCAGGGGGGAGCCAGCATTTT
CASSSGPGGSQHF
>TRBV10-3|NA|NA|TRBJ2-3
TGTGCCATCAAAGTCGGGGCAGGACTGACAGATACGCAGTATTTT
CAIKVGAGLTDTQYF
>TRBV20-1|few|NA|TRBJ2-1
TGCAGTGCCCCCCTGGGGGGGGCCAATGAGCAGTTCTTC
CSAPLGGANEQFF
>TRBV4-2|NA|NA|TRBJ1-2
TGTGCCAGCAGCCAGGCCGGACAGCTCTATGGCTACACCTTC
CASSQAGQLYGYTF
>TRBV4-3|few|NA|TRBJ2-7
TGCGCCAGCAGCCAAGTTACTGACCGTGGACGAGGTCCCTACGAGCAGTACTTC
CASSQVTDRGRGPYEQYF